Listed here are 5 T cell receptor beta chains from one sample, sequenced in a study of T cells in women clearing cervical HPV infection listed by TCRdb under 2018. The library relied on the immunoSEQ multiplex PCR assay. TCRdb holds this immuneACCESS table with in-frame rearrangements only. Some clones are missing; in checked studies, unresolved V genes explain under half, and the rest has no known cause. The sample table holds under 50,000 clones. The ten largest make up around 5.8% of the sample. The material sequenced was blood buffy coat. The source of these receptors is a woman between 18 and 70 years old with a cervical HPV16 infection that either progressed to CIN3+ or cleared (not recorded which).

Incomplete CDR3 DNA: TGTGCCTGGAGTGTAGCGGCCGATGCC. Protein: CAWSVAADA. The whole CDR3 sequence is CAWSVAADAYTF. The chain carries TRBV30 and TRBJ1-2; D remains unclear. The read halts 3 residues ahead of the CDR3 end, with the missing end drawn from the germline J gene. There are 12 residues in the CDR3. Per germline, CDR1 GTSNPN and CDR2 SVGIG (reference sequence).

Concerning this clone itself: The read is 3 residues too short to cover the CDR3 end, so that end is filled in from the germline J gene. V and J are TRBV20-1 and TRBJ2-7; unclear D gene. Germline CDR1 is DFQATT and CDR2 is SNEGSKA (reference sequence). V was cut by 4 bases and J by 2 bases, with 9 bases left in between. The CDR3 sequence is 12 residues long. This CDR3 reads CSAKYSTYEQYF. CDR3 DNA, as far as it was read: TGCAGTGCTAAGTACAGTACCTACGAG.

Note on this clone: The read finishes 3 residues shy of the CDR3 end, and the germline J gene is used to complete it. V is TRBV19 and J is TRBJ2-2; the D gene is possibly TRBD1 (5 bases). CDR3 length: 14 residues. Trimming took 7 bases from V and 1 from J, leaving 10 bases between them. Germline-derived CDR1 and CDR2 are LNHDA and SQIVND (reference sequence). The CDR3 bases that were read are TGTGCCAGTATAGACAGACAGAACACCGGGGAG. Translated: CASIDRQNTGE. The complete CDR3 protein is CASIDRQNTGELFF. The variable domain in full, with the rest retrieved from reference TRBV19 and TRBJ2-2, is DGGITQSPKYLFRKEGQNVTLSCEQNLNHDAMYWYRQDPGQGLRLIYYSQIVNDFQKGDIAEGYSVSREKKESFPLTVTSAQKNPTAFYLCASIDRQNTGELFFGEGSRLTVL.

The CDR3 is CASSLEQGPHEQFF. Partial CDR3 DNA: TGCGCCAGCAGCTTGGAACAGGGTCCCCATGAG. This chain joins TRBV5-1 and TRBJ2-1; a possible D gene is TRBD1 (6 bases). The read finishes 3 residues shy of the CDR3 end, and the germline J gene is used to complete it. Per germline, CDR1 SGHRS and CDR2 YFSETQ. Trimming stripped 0 bases from V and 8 bases from J, with 12 bases between. The CDR3 loop spans 14 amino acids.

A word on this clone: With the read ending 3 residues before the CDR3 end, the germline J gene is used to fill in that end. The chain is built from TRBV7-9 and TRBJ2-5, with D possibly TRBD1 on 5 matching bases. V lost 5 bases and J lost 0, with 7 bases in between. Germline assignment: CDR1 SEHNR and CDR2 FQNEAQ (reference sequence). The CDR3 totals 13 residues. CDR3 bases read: TGTGCCAGCAGCCGACAGAACCAAGAGACC. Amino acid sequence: CASSRQNQET. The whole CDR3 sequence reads CASSRQNQETQYF.